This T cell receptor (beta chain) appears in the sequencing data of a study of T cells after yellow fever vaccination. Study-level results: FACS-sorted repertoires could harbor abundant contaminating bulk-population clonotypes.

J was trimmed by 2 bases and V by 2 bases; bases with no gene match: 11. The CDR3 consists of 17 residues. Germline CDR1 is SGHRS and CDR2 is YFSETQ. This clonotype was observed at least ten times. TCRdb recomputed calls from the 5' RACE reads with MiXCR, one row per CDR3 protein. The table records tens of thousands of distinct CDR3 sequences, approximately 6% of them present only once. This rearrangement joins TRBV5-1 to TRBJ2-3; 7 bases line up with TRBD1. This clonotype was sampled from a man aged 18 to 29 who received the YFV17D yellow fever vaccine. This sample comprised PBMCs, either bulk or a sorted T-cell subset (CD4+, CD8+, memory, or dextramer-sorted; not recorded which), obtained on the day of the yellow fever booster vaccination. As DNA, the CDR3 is TGCGCCAGCAGCTTTGAAGGGGGCCCAGGACCCACAGATACGCAGTATTTT. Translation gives CASSFEGGPGPTDTQYF.